This TCR beta chain was documented in a study of blood T cell repertoires in COVID-19 (dated by TCRdb to between 2020 and 2021). Describing the broader study: Samples covering the acute and convalescent phases of COVID-19 were provided by collaborators in the United States, Italy and Spain. The sample metadata nearly always contained a de-identified subject ID, COVID-19 status, age in years and sex. A freely available public database, intended as a resource for researchers studying the immune response to SARS-CoV-2, is where the repertoires were released. Subjects who had been exposed to COVID-19, were actively infected with it, or had recovered from it provided the deeply sampled blood TCRbeta repertoires that made up the dataset. Samples were obtained from the ongoing ImmuneRACE study (first 160 participants) and from about 1,300 subjects provided by 6 global collaborators. The material from the prospective study consisted of cDNA or gDNA derived from T cells, B-cell-depleted T cells, or PBMCs. Where HLA class I and class II types were available, the types were taken from metadata supplied by the sample provider, not from assay-based typing. The paper's findings and limits, for the study overall: How much clinical and demographic metadata was included differed by source and by participant, and the metadata was provided uncurated.

As regards this clone: This receptor's antigen is unknown. No much larger clone is present one base from it, and per-base qualities are unavailable.

The CDR3 holds 16 amino acids from the cysteine to the phenylalanine. Of all the DNA, just the CDR3 is kept, 48 bases in frame from base 1. Per the germline V gene, SGDLS is the CDR1 and YYNGEE is the CDR2. After removal of 0 bases from V and 2 bases from J, the junction retains 4 bases not matched to a gene. Whole blood was collected in K2EDTA tubes by collaborating institutions according to the institutions' own protocols. For TCRbeta analysis, collaborators shipped samples in one of three forms: frozen whole blood, isolated PBMCs, or DNA extracted from either of those sample types. TCRbeta CDR3 regions were amplified from genomic DNA by means of the immunoSEQ Assay, a bias-controlled multiplex PCR. Per the authors' processing: Within the assay, amplification of reference gene primers was used to estimate how many nucleated cells each sample contained. To quantify the absolute abundance of each unique TCRbeta CDR3 rearrangement, sequence reads were collapsed and filtered. Productive Simpson clonality was computed per sample as the square root of Simpson's diversity index over productive rearrangements. TCRdb stores this immuneACCESS table with in-frame sequences only. Part of the clones is absent; in the studies checked, under half of the shortfall reflects unresolved V genes, and no reason is known for the rest. V, J and clone size are taken as reported in that table, and D and trimming were inferred from the DNA itself. The sample table records under 200,000 clones; more than 70% of these occur just once. The ten top clones hold roughly 14% of the sample.

This sequence originates from a man younger than 35 with active or convalescent COVID-19. The rearranged segments are TRBV9 and TRBJ2-7, with 11 middle bases fitting TRBD2. Sample: peripheral blood. The CDR3 protein is CASSVEGTSGTYEQYF. The sequenced DNA is TGTGCCAGCAGCGTAGAGGGGACTAGCGGTACCTACGAGCAGTACTTC.